A selection of T cell receptor beta chains follows, all from one sample in a study of cytomegalovirus exposure and HLA in healthy donors. Sequenced by immunoSEQ multiplex PCR; TCRdb stores in-frame clones only, minus some. The table shows nearly 200,000 clones, with more than 75% occurring only once. Sequenced sample: PBMCs. The receptors were gathered from a woman in her forties or fifties in good health and CMV-seropositive. Each CDR3 is given with its conserved first and last residue. D genes are given only for firm matches. Clone sizes are given selectively: once, few, many, or a class where the clone is expanded.

D	V	J	size	DNA	CDR3
.	TRBV2	TRBJ2-2	.	TGTGCCAGCAGTGCCGAGGGAGGTAACACCGGGGAGCTGTTTTTT	CASSAEGGNTGELFF
TRBD1	TRBV18	TRBJ1-5	.	TGTGCCAGCTCACGACAGGGAATAGGACAGCCCCAGCATTTT	CASSRQGIGQPQHF
TRBD2	TRBV11-3	TRBJ2-5	few	TGTGCCAGCAGCTCCGGGGGGGCAGAGGAGACCCAGTACTTC	CASSSGGAEETQYF
.	TRBV6-1	TRBJ2-5	.	TGTGCCAGCAGTGAAGGACCGGGGGTGGGGCAGTACTTC	CASSEGPGVGQYF
.	TRBV4-3	TRBJ2-5	.	TGCGCCAGCAGCCAAGATACGGGAAGGTTGGAGACCCAGTACTTC	CASSQDTGRLETQYF
TRBD1	TRBV5-1	TRBJ2-7	.	TGCGCCAGCAGCTTGCAACAGGGGCCTTACGAGCAGCACTTC	CASSLQQGPYEQHF
TRBD2	TRBV11-3	TRBJ2-5	.	TGTGCCAGCAGCCCAGGACTAGCGGGAGTGGAGACCCAGTACTTC	CASSPGLAGVETQYF
.	TRBV10-3	TRBJ1-6	.	TGTGCCATCACCGAGAACTCAGGGGCTAATTCACCCCTCCACTTT	CAITENSGANSPLHF
TRBD2	TRBV5-4	TRBJ2-3	.	TGTGCCAGCAGCTTTAGCGGGACTAGCACAGATACGCAGTATTTT	CASSFSGTSTDTQYF
TRBD2	TRBV5-1	TRBJ2-7	.	TGCGCCAGCAGCTTGGCGGGCGGGGGTCCCTACGAGCAGTACTTC	CASSLAGGGPYEQYF
TRBD2	TRBV5-1	TRBJ2-3	.	TGCGCCAGCAGCCCTAGCGGAAGCACAGATACGCAGTATTTT	CASSPSGSTDTQYF
.	TRBV28	TRBJ1-1	.	TGTGCCAGCAGTACCGGGACAATCAACACTGAAGCTTTCTTT	CASSTGTINTEAFF
.	TRBV6-5	TRBJ2-4	.	TGTGCCAGCAGGAGCCCAGGGGCGAACAGTCAGTACTTC	CASRSPGANSQYF
.	TRBV5-1	TRBJ2-2	.	TGCGCCAGCAGATGGGACTTCGGGGCCGGGGAGCTGTTTTTT	CASRWDFGAGELFF
.	TRBV6-1	TRBJ2-7	.	TGTGCCAGCAGTCATAACTACGAGCAGTACTTC	CASSHNYEQYF
.	TRBV5-1	TRBJ2-6	.	TGCGCCAGCAGCCCGGGGGATGGGGCTGGGGCCAACGTCCTGACTTTC	CASSPGDGAGANVLTF